This T cell receptor (beta chain) was sequenced in a study of a mutant IDH1 vaccine in newly diagnosed glioma. Worth noting for this clone: The antigen is undetermined.

After removal of 2 bases from V and 4 bases from J, the junction contained 9 bases not matched to a gene. This CDR3 is 17 amino acids long. Germline V lookup: CDR1 GTSNPN, CDR2 SVGIG (reference sequence). Measured with immunoSEQ multiplex PCR; TCRdb has only the in-frame clones, and not every one. This sample carries some 60,000 clones, about 90% of them seen once, and the ten largest clones take roughly 4.8%. Specified time point: week 5, during vaccination. Alongside topical imiquimod, each dose of vaccine comprised 300 ug of mutant IDH1 20-mer peptide. The receptor was derived from a woman aged 40 to 50 with glioma. This specimen consisted of PBMCs, obtained from a glioma patient whose treatment included an IDH1 peptide vaccine. V gene TRBV30 combines with J gene TRBJ2-3; 13 bases fit TRBD2. Written as DNA, the CDR3 is TGTGCCTGGAGTCGGGTTTGGACTAGCGGGAGCTCAGATACGCAGTATTTT. It encodes CAWSRVWTSGSSDTQYF.